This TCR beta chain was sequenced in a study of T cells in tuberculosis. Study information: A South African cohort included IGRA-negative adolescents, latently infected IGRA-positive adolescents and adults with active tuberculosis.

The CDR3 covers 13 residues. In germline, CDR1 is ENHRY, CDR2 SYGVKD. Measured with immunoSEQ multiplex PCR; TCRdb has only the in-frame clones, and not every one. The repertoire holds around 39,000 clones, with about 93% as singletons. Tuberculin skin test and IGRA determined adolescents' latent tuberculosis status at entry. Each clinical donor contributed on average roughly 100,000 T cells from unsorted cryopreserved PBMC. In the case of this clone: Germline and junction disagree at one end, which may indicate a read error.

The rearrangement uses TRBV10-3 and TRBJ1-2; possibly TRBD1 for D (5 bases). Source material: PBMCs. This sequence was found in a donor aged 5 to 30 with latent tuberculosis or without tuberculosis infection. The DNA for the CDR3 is TGTGCCATCAGTGAGATGGGGCAGCTAGGGGTGGTTTTC. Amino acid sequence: CAISEMGQLGVVF.